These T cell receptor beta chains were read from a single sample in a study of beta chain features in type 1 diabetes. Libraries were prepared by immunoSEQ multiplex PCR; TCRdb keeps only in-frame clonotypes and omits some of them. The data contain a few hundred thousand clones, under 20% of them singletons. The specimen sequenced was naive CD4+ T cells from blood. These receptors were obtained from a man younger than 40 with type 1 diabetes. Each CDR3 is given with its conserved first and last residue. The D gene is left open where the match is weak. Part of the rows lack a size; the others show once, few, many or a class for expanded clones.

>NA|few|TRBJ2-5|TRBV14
CASSPGGRETQYF
TGTGCCAGCAGCCCAGGAGGGCGGGAGACCCAGTACTTC
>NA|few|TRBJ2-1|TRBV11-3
CASSLGGINEQFF
TGTGCCAGCAGCTTAGGGGGGATCAATGAGCAGTTCTTC
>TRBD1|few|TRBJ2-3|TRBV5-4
CASSLTGQVGDTQYF
TGTGCCAGCAGCTTAACCGGACAGGTGGGAGATACGCAGTATTTT
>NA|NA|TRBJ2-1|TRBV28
CASTHRVYNEQFF
TGTGCCAGCACCCATCGGGTCTACAATGAGCAGTTCTTC
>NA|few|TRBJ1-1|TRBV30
CAWSQGTGRIGDTEAFF
TGTGCCTGGAGCCAAGGAACAGGGAGAATAGGGGACACTGAAGCTTTCTTT
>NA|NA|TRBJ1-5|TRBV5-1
CASSSGWNQPQHF
TGCGCCAGCAGCTCCGGATGGAATCAGCCCCAGCATTTT
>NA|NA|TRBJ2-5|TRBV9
CASSVQGGSETQYF
TGTGCCAGCAGCGTGCAGGGGGGATCGGAGACCCAGTACTTC
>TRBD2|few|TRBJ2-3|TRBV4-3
CASSQSPGLAYTDTQYF
TGCGCCAGCAGCCAATCACCGGGACTAGCCTACACAGATACGCAGTATTTT
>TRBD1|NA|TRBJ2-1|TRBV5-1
CASSVGQGTYNEQFF
TGCGCCAGCAGCGTCGGACAGGGGACATACAATGAGCAGTTCTTC
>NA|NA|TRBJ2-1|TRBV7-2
CASSVLGNEQFF
TGTGCCAGCAGCGTACTAGGCAATGAGCAGTTCTTC
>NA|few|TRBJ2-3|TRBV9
CASSVVTDTQYF
TGTGCCAGCAGCGTAGTTACAGATACGCAGTATTTT
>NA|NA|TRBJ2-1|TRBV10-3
CAISELDHGDEQFF
TGTGCCATCAGTGAGCTGGACCACGGGGATGAGCAGTTCTTC
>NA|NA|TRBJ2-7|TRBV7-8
CASSYTLAREQYF
TGTGCCAGCAGCTATACACTGGCAAGGGAGCAGTACTTC
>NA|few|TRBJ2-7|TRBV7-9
CASSLALREQGYEQYF
TGTGCCAGCAGCTTAGCGCTAAGGGAGCAAGGCTACGAGCAGTACTTC
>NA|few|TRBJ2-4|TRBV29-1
CSVERDPKNIQYF
TGCAGCGTTGAGAGGGATCCCAAAAACATTCAGTACTTC
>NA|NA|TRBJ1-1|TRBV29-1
CSAGGERAEAFF
TGCAGCGCCGGCGGGGAAAGGGCTGAAGCTTTCTTT
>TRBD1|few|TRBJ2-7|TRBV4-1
CASSRGQVPSYEQYF
TGCGCCAGCAGCCGAGGACAGGTTCCCTCCTACGAGCAGTACTTC
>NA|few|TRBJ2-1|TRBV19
CASSIGAYNEQFF
TGTGCCAGTAGTATAGGGGCATACAATGAGCAGTTCTTC
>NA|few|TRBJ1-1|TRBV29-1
CSVARAENTEAFF
TGCAGCGTGGCACGGGCCGAGAACACTGAAGCTTTCTTT
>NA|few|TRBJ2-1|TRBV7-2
CASSSELLQASSSYNEQFF
TGTGCCAGCAGCTCGGAGCTACTACAGGCTTCGAGCTCCTACAATGAGCAGTTCTTC
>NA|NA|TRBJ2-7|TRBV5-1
CASSSGSGNYEQYF
TGCGCCAGCAGCTCCGGTAGCGGAAACTACGAGCAGTACTTC
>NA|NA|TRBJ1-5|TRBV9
CASSPRGGNQPQHF
TGTGCCAGCAGCCCTCGGGGGGGCAATCAGCCCCAGCATTTT
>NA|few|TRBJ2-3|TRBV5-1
CASSLAQGTDTQYF
TGCGCCAGCAGCTTGGCACAGGGTACAGATACGCAGTATTTT
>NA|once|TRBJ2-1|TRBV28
CASTTVNEQFF
TGTGCCAGCACGACAGTTAATGAGCAGTTCTTC
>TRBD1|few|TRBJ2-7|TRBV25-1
CASIGQGAYEQYF
TGTGCCAGCATCGGACAGGGGGCCTACGAGCAGTACTTC
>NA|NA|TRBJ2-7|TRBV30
CAWGSDVYEQYF
TGTGCCTGGGGAAGCGACGTCTACGAGCAGTACTTC
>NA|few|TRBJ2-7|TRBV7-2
CASSSRTETTFREQYF
TGTGCCAGCAGCTCACGGACAGAAACTACCTTCCGCGAGCAGTACTTC
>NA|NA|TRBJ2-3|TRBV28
CASSFLTDTQYF
TGTGCCAGCAGTTTCCTCACAGATACGCAGTATTTT
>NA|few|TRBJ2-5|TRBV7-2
CASSLTAQETQYF
TGTGCCAGCAGCTTAACCGCACAAGAGACCCAGTACTTC
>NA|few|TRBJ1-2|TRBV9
CASSLDYFQGGYTF
TGTGCCAGCAGCCTAGACTACTTCCAGGGAGGCTACACCTTC
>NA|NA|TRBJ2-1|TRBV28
CASIPGGGEGEQFF
TGTGCCAGCATCCCGGGAGGGGGCGAGGGTGAGCAGTTCTTC
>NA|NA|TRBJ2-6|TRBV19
CAIRKTGANVLTF
TGTGCCATCAGAAAAACTGGGGCCAACGTCCTGACTTTC
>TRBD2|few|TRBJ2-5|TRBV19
CASSAGGSQETQYF
TGTGCCAGTAGTGCCGGGGGGTCGCAAGAGACCCAGTACTTC
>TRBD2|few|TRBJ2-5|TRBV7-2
CASSSSGNRQETQYF
TGTGCCAGCAGCTCCAGCGGGAACCGCCAAGAGACCCAGTACTTC
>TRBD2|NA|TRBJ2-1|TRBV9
CASSGSGSEQFF
TGTGCCAGCAGCGGTAGCGGGAGCGAGCAGTTCTTC
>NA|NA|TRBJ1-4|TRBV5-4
CASSLATGREEKLFF
TGTGCCAGCAGCTTGGCCACAGGGAGGGAAGAAAAACTGTTTTTT
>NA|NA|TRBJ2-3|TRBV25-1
CASSGTTPSTDTQYF
TGTGCCAGCAGTGGGACTACCCCAAGCACAGATACGCAGTATTTT
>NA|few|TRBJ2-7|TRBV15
CATRKNLKDEQYF
TGTGCCACCAGGAAGAACCTCAAGGACGAGCAGTACTTC
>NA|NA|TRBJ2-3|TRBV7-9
CASSPIPGSSTDTQYF
TGTGCCAGCAGCCCGATCCCGGGCTCTAGCACAGATACGCAGTATTTT
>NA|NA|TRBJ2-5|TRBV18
CASSGPGPAQETQYF
TGTGCCAGCTCAGGACCAGGGCCGGCCCAAGAGACCCAGTACTTC
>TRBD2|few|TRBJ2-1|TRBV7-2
CASSFSSSGSFSYNEQFF
TGTGCCAGCAGCTTTTCGAGTAGCGGGAGCTTTTCCTACAATGAGCAGTTCTTC
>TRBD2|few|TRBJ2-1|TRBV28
CARSLLAAASGNEQFF
TGTGCCCGCAGTCTACTAGCGGCGGCTTCGGGCAATGAGCAGTTCTTC
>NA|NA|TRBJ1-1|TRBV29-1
CSVGGAMNTEAFF
TGCAGCGTCGGGGGGGCTATGAACACTGAAGCTTTCTTT
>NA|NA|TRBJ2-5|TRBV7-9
CASSPGAWETQYF
TGTGCCAGCAGCCCAGGGGCCTGGGAGACCCAGTACTTC
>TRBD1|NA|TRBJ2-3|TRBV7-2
CAAGTGTDTQYF
TGTGCCGCAGGGACAGGCACAGATACGCAGTATTTT
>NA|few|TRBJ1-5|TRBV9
CASSPGAGSSNQPQHF
TGTGCCAGCAGCCCCGGGGCGGGATCTAGCAATCAGCCCCAGCATTTT
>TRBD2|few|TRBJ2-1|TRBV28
CASSLMASGTYNEQFF
TGTGCCAGCAGTTTAATGGCTAGCGGGACTTACAATGAGCAGTTCTTC
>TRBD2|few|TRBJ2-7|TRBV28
CASSSPSAGGGEQYF
TGTGCCAGCAGCTCCCCCTCAGCGGGAGGGGGCGAGCAGTACTTC
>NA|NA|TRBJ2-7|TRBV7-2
CASSAVYEQYF
TGTGCCAGCAGCGCGGTGTACGAGCAGTACTTC
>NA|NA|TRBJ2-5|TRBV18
CASSGQQETQYF
TGTGCCAGCTCAGGGCAGCAAGAGACCCAGTACTTC
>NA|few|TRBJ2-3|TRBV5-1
CASSLRDSSTDTQYF
TGCGCCAGCAGCTTGCGAGATTCTAGCACAGATACGCAGTATTTT
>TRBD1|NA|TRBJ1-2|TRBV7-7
CASSQQGYGYTF
TGTGCTAGCAGCCAACAGGGGTATGGCTACACCTTC
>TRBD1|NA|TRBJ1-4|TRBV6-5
CASTRDSATNEKLFF
TGTGCCAGCACCAGGGACAGTGCAACTAATGAAAAACTGTTTTTT
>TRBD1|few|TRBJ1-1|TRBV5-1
CASGLAGTGMNTEAFF
TGCGCCAGCGGCCTAGCCGGGACAGGAATGAACACTGAAGCTTTCTTT
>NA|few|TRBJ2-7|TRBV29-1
CSVRGSYEQYF
TGCAGCGTGCGGGGTTCCTACGAGCAGTACTTC
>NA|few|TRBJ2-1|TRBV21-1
CASSKKFRLAGTTSNNEQFF
TGTGCCAGCAGCAAAAAATTTCGGCTAGCGGGTACCACCTCGAACAATGAGCAGTTCTTC